This paragraph covers one T cell receptor beta chain sequence. It lacks a known antigen. One base away there is no much larger clone; base qualities are not given. The immunoSEQ Assay, a bias-controlled multiplex PCR, was used to amplify TCRbeta CDR3 regions from genomic DNA. On the study's bioinformatics: Nucleated cell counts per sample were estimated from amplification of reference gene primers within the assay. To quantify the absolute abundance of each unique TCRbeta CDR3 rearrangement, sequence reads were collapsed and filtered. For each sample, productive Simpson clonality was calculated by taking the square root of Simpson's diversity index across productive rearrangements. Held by TCRdb, this immuneACCESS table contains in-frame sequences only and omits some clones. Under half of the omission traces to an unresolved V gene where checked; the cause of the rest is unknown. The DNA gave D and trimming, while V, J and clone size come from that table. This sample has 150,000 or so clones in its table, and around 91% of those were observed once. Of the sample, over 10% is held by the ten largest clones.

The data derive from a study of blood T cell repertoires in COVID-19 (dated by TCRdb to about 2020). Study-wide context: Samples covering the acute and convalescent phases of COVID-19 were provided by collaborators in the United States, Italy and Spain. The prospective study material was composed of cDNA or gDNA derived from T cells, B-cell-depleted T cells, or PBMCs. Deeply sampled blood TCRbeta repertoires from subjects exposed to, actively infected with, or recovered from COVID-19 were included in the dataset. The repertoires were released in a freely available public database intended as a resource for research on the immune response to SARS-CoV-2. The samples were drawn from the first 160 participants of the ongoing ImmuneRACE study and from roughly 1,300 subjects provided by 6 global collaborators. Sample metadata almost always included a de-identified subject ID, COVID-19 status, age in years and sex. Where available, HLA class I and class II types were taken from metadata supplied by the sample provider and were not determined by assay-based typing. Beyond this particular receptor, the publication reports: The quantity of clinical and demographic metadata differed by source and by participant and was supplied without curation.

From cysteine to phenylalanine, the CDR3 is 15 amino acids long. The entry retains the CDR3 DNA only, 45 bases that are in frame from base 1. The trim is 2 bases for V and 4 bases for J, with a gap of 12 bases between the germline ends. CDR1 and CDR2, looked up from the germline V gene, are SGHTA and FQGNSA. One collaborating source in Seattle enrolled patients during active infection and followed them longitudinally through the course of disease. The collaborating institutions used their own protocols to collect whole blood in K2EDTA tubes. For TCRbeta analysis, collaborator samples were shipped as frozen whole blood, as isolated PBMCs, or as DNA extracted from either sample type.

This sequence uses TRBV7-2 and TRBJ2-1; the D gene identity is not certain. The sample comprised peripheral blood. This TCR derives from a man between 18 and 29 years old with COVID-19, enrolled during active disease. The CDR3 reads as follows: CASSLRYLAYNEQFF. The bases read TGTGCCAGCAGCTTAAGATATCTGGCTTACAATGAGCAGTTCTTC.